Listed below are T cell receptor beta chains from one sample, sequenced in a study of blood T cell repertoires in COVID-19. The data were produced by immunoSEQ multiplex PCR, yet TCRdb's version contains in-frame clones alone and is incomplete. Of about 230,000 clones listed, roughly 83% were seen once; the top ten hold 27%. Sequenced input: peripheral blood. These receptors all stem from a man aged 40-50 years with acute or convalescent COVID-19. Both conserved end residues are part of each CDR3. D genes are given only for firm matches. Some rows mark clone size as missing; the rest say once, few, many or name a class of expanded clone.

d_call clone_size j_call v_call cdr3_nt cdr3_aa
NA NA TRBJ2-7 TRBV4-1 TGCGCCAGCAGCCAGGGGCCCTACGAGCAGTACTTC CASSQGPYEQYF
TRBD1 few TRBJ1-1 TRBV12-3/TRBV12-4 TGTGCCAGCAGACTCGGACAGGCTGAAGCTTTCTTT CASRLGQAEAFF
NA NA TRBJ1-5 TRBV18 TGTGCCAGCTCGGTGGGGGCTGGCCAGCCCCAGCATTTT CASSVGAGQPQHF
NA NA TRBJ2-7 TRBV4-2 TGTGCCAGCAGCCGCCAAGGCTACGGGAACGAGCAGTACTTC CASSRQGYGNEQYF
TRBD1 NA TRBJ2-7 TRBV7-8 TGTGCCAGCAGTCCTTCACGGGACAGGGCCTACGAGCAGTACTTC CASSPSRDRAYEQYF
TRBD1 NA TRBJ1-5 TRBV19 TGTGCCAGTAGTACGGGACAGCCTTATAGCAATCAGCCCCAGCATTTT CASSTGQPYSNQPQHF
NA once TRBJ1-1 TRBV6-5 TGTGCCAGCAGTTCGGGACATAGGTTGCCTGAAGCTTTCTTT CASSSGHRLPEAFF
NA NA TRBJ2-2 TRBV9 TGTGCCAGCAGCGTTAGTAACCCCGGGGAGCTGTTTTTT CASSVSNPGELFF
NA NA TRBJ2-2 TRBV5-1 TGCGCCAGCAGCTTTGGACCACAGGGTTCCGGGGAGCTGTTTTTT CASSFGPQGSGELFF
NA NA TRBJ2-2 TRBV6-6 TGTGCCAGCAGTCGACTACAGGGATCGAACACCGGGGAGCTGTTTTTT CASSRLQGSNTGELFF
NA NA TRBJ2-2 TRBV27 TGTGCCAGCACTAGTCTGTTTCGGGACACCGGGGAGCTGTTTTTT CASTSLFRDTGELFF
NA NA TRBJ1-4 TRBV5-4 TGTGCCAGCAGCTTGGGTACGAGTCGTAATGAAAAACTGTTTTTT CASSLGTSRNEKLFF
TRBD2 NA TRBJ2-7 TRBV20-1 TGCAGTGCTAGTTTCATGATACAGCGGGAGGGTCAAGAGCAGTACTTC CSASFMIQREGQEQYF
TRBD1 few TRBJ1-2 TRBV6-5 TGTGCCAGCAGCTTGACAGGGAACTATGGCTACACCTTC CASSLTGNYGYTF
NA NA TRBJ1-2 TRBV30 TGTGCCTGGAGCCCTCGGGTAGGGGGTTCTTATGGCTACACCTTC CAWSPRVGGSYGYTF
TRBD1 NA TRBJ2-7 TRBV4-3 TGCGCCAGCAGCCAAGATCCCGGGACAGCCTACGAGCAGTACTTC CASSQDPGTAYEQYF
TRBD2 NA TRBJ2-1 TRBV3-1/TRBV3-2 TGTGCCAGCAGCCATAGCGGGAGGGGTGGTGAGCAGTTCTTC CASSHSGRGGEQFF
TRBD1 NA TRBJ1-2 TRBV9 TGTGCCAGCAGCGTGTTGACAGGGGAGTATGGCTACACCTTC CASSVLTGEYGYTF
NA NA TRBJ2-1 TRBV11-2 TGTGCCAGCAGCTTCGAGGGATTGGTAGGGAATGAGCAGTTCTTC CASSFEGLVGNEQFF
TRBD2 NA TRBJ2-5 TRBV28 TGTGCCAGCAGTTTATGGGTGACTAGCGGGAGTACATTTACAAAGACCCAGTACTTC CASSLWVTSGSTFTKTQYF
NA NA TRBJ1-3 TRBV4-1 TGCGCCAGCAGCCAAGAAACCGGAGGAGCTGGAAACACCATATATTTT CASSQETGGAGNTIYF
NA NA TRBJ1-1 TRBV19 TGTGCCAGTGGAGTTGGAGCCAGTAACACTGAAGCTTTCTTT CASGVGASNTEAFF
TRBD1 NA TRBJ1-1 TRBV5-4 TGTGCCAGCAGCTTAAAGAGGGGGCACGTCACTGAAGCTTTCTTT CASSLKRGHVTEAFF
NA NA TRBJ2-7 TRBV11-2 TGTGCCAGCAGCCAATGGGGGGGCCCCGAGCAGTACTTC CASSQWGGPEQYF
NA few TRBJ2-3 TRBV27 TGTGCCAGCAGTTTATCTTTCACCGGGACTGACACTGCAGATACGCAGTATTTT CASSLSFTGTDTADTQYF
NA NA TRBJ2-4 TRBV5-6 TGTGCCAGCAGCTTGGGAGTCGCCAAAAACATTCAGTACTTC CASSLGVAKNIQYF
TRBD2 NA TRBJ2-2 TRBV19 TGTGCCAGTGCCCTGGGGGGGTCCGGAATCGCCGGGGAGCTGTTTTTT CASALGGSGIAGELFF
NA NA TRBJ1-2 TRBV7-7 TGTGCCAGCAGCTTACCCGGGGGCTACACCTTC CASSLPGGYTF
TRBD2 many TRBJ2-3 TRBV6-2/TRBV6-3 TGTGCCAGCAGTCCCACTAGCGGGAGCACAGATACGCAGTATTTT CASSPTSGSTDTQYF
NA NA TRBJ2-1 TRBV27 TGTGCCAGCAGTGAGAGAAGGTTCGTGAGGGAGAGGTACAATGAGCAGTTCTTC CASSERRFVRERYNEQFF
TRBD1 NA TRBJ1-2 TRBV5-4 TGTGCCAGCAGCATAGGGACAGCCACCGGCTATGGCTACACCTTC CASSIGTATGYGYTF
NA NA TRBJ1-2 TRBV7-6 TGTGCCAGCAGCTTAGTTTCGGTCACCGCCGCTGGCTACACCTTC CASSLVSVTAAGYTF
TRBD2 NA TRBJ2-7 TRBV6-6 TGTGCCAGCAGTCTACGGGAGGCCGAACTTTACGAGCAGTACTTC CASSLREAELYEQYF
NA few TRBJ2-7 TRBV4-1 TGCGCCAGCAGCCAAAACCCCTTGGCGGGGGCTGTTGGATACGAGCAGTACTTC CASSQNPLAGAVGYEQYF
TRBD2 NA TRBJ2-1 TRBV11-3 TGTGCCAGCAGTCTAGCCCACATGACTAGCGGGAGGGCTGGTGAGCAGTTCTTC CASSLAHMTSGRAGEQFF
NA NA TRBJ2-1 TRBV10-3 TGTGCCATCAGCCTAACTCACGGGACTGGATACTACAATGAGCAGTTCTTC CAISLTHGTGYYNEQFF
NA once TRBJ2-1 TRBV7-8 TGTGCCAGCAGCACCCCCCGCGTAGCGGAGAGCTCCTACAATGAGCAGTTCTTC CASSTPRVAESSYNEQFF
NA NA TRBJ2-3 TRBV20-1 TGCAGTGCTACTGACTGGGGGGATGGCACAGATACGCAGTATTTT CSATDWGDGTDTQYF
NA once TRBJ2-5 TRBV10-1 TGCGCCAGCAGTGAGTCGCCGGGGCAAGAGACCCAGTACTTC CASSESPGQETQYF
TRBD2 NA TRBJ2-7 TRBV2 TGTGCCAGCAGTGGAGCGGGAGGGGAGCAGTACTTC CASSGAGGEQYF
NA NA TRBJ1-3 TRBV12-3/TRBV12-4 TGTGCCAGCAGCCCCAACGAGGGAAACACCATATATTTT CASSPNEGNTIYF
NA once TRBJ2-1 TRBV5-5 TGTGCCAGCAGCTTAACAGGCGGGCAGTTCTTC CASSLTGGQFF
TRBD2 NA TRBJ2-7 TRBV19 TGTGCCAGTAGTCCCCCTGCGGGAGACGAGCAGTACTTC CASSPPAGDEQYF
NA NA TRBJ1-1 TRBV19 TGTGCCAGTAGTATAGGGGGGGAGAACACTGAAGCTTTCTTT CASSIGGENTEAFF
TRBD1 NA TRBJ1-2 TRBV9 TGTGCCAGCAGCGCCCTTCGGACAGGGAATAACTATGGCTACACCTTC CASSALRTGNNYGYTF
TRBD1 NA TRBJ1-2 TRBV5-1 TGCGCCAGCAGCTGGACAGGGAAGGAGAATGGCTACACCTTC CASSWTGKENGYTF
TRBD1 NA TRBJ2-3 TRBV5-4 TGTGCCAGCAGCTGGGGGGACAGGGGATATGATACGCAGTATTTT CASSWGDRGYDTQYF
NA NA TRBJ2-1 TRBV15 TGTGCCACCAGCAGAGTCTCGGTGCGCGAGCAGTTCTTC CATSRVSVREQFF
TRBD1 NA TRBJ1-2 TRBV7-9 TGTGCCAGCAGCTTAGGGCCTGATAGGACAGGGCTTGGCTACACCTTC CASSLGPDRTGLGYTF
NA NA TRBJ2-7 TRBV7-2 TGTGCCAGCAGCCCGCTTGCGGGGCTCTACGAGCAGTACTTC CASSPLAGLYEQYF
NA NA TRBJ2-7 TRBV12-5 TGTGCTAGTGGTTTGAACAGGCCCGTCGAGCAGTACTTC CASGLNRPVEQYF
NA NA TRBJ1-1 TRBV20-1 TGCAGTGCTAGTCCCAGGGTCGTGGCTTTCTTT CSASPRVVAFF
NA NA TRBJ1-2 TRBV28 TGTGCCAGCAGTTTCAGGGCCTATGGCTACACCTTC CASSFRAYGYTF
NA NA TRBJ2-3 TRBV5-1 TGCGCCAGCAGCTTGGACCCCCCGGGCGGCGGGGGCGACACAGATACGCAGTATTTT CASSLDPPGGGGDTDTQYF